The present T cell receptor beta chain was sequenced within a study of radiation and T cells in renal cell carcinoma. Study-wide results and limits: From baseline, blood top tumor clonotypes peaked at 2 weeks post-radiation.

Trimming cost V 7 bases and J 3 bases; bases outside gene matches: 4. Germline lookup yields CDR1 SQVTM and CDR2 ANQGSEA. The CDR3 sequence is 14 residues long. The time point is: blood 4 weeks post-SBRT, at nephrectomy. Specified treatment: 15 Gy SBRT to primary tumor, nephrectomy 4 weeks later. This renal cell carcinoma was of the clear cell type. A word on this clone: Its specificity is unknown.

Generated by immunoSEQ multiplex PCR, the TCRdb table keeps only in-frame clones and is missing some. Seen here are around 100,000 clones, roughly 88% observed once, and the top ten hold under 8.5%. This TCR derives from a man between 60 and 75 years old with renal cell carcinoma. The J gene is TRBJ2-1, the V gene TRBV29-1, with 12 positions matching TRBD2. Source: blood, taken from a patient whose treatment included radiotherapy and nephrectomy. CDR3: CSGGLAGRYNEQFF. In DNA, the CDR3 is TGCAGCGGGGGACTAGCGGGCCGCTACAATGAGCAGTTCTTC.